A selection of T cell receptor beta chains follows, all from one sample in a study of OX40 agonist ivuxolimab in advanced cancers. Here immunoSEQ multiplex PCR was the method, and the copy in TCRdb shows in-frame clones only, minus some. The data show about 22,000 clones, roughly 84% seen once. Sequenced here: CD4+ or CD8+ T cells sorted from blood, sampled in a trial of the OX40 agonist ivuxolimab. These receptors originate from an adult with an advanced solid tumor such as melanoma, head and neck, liver or kidney cancer. The CDR3 runs from the conserved cysteine through the conserved F or W. D genes are given only for firm matches. Size values are once, few and many counts, or a class for expanded clones, and some rows have none.

v_gene	j_gene	d_gene	abundance	CDR3nt	CDR3aa
TRBV4-3	TRBJ2-7	-	large	TGCGCCAGCAGCCAGGGAAGTAACTCCTACGAGCAGTACTTC	CASSQGSNSYEQYF
TRBV13	TRBJ2-7	-	-	TGTGCCAGCAGCTTAGGGCTTCGGCCCTACGAGCAGTACTTC	CASSLGLRPYEQYF
TRBV27	TRBJ1-2	TRBD1	-	TGTGCCAGCAGTTTAACGCGGACAGGGACATACTATGGCTACACCTTC	CASSLTRTGTYYGYTF
TRBV5-6	TRBJ1-2	-	-	TGTGCCAGCAGCCCCGAGACACAGGGTAACTATGGCTACACCTTC	CASSPETQGNYGYTF
TRBV27	TRBJ2-7	-	-	TGTGCCAGCAGTTTCCCAGGAAGCTACGAGCAGTACTTC	CASSFPGSYEQYF
TRBV9	TRBJ2-7	-	-	TGTGCCAGCAGCGTAGGAGGGGGGAACGAGCAGTACTTC	CASSVGGGNEQYF
TRBV10-3	TRBJ1-6	-	-	TGTGCCATCAGTGAGTCTGATAATTCACCCCTCCACTTT	CAISESDNSPLHF
TRBV7-9	TRBJ1-4	-	-	TGTGCCAGCTCTTACGGTGGTGAAAAACTGTTTTTT	CASSYGGEKLFF
TRBV6-6	TRBJ1-1	-	-	TGTGCCAGCAACCATCTGGACAGTGACACTGAAGCTTTCTTT	CASNHLDSDTEAFF
TRBV27	TRBJ1-4	-	-	TGTGCCAGCAGAAACACCGGGACCGTGGGCGAAAAACTGTTTTTT	CASRNTGTVGEKLFF
TRBV27	TRBJ2-7	TRBD2	once	TGTGCCAGCAGTTTCTTGCTAGCGGGACCGGGGGAGCAGTACTTC	CASSFLLAGPGEQYF
TRBV5-8	TRBJ2-7	-	-	TGTGCCAGCAGCTTCGGGTTGGGCGAGCAGTACTTC	CASSFGLGEQYF
TRBV27	TRBJ2-1	TRBD2	-	TGTGCCAGCAGTTTGACTAGCGGGGGCATCTACAATGAGCAGTTCTTC	CASSLTSGGIYNEQFF
TRBV6-6	TRBJ2-7	TRBD1	-	TGTGCCAGCAGTAACCGGACAGGCTACGAGCAGTACTTC	CASSNRTGYEQYF
TRBV19	TRBJ2-2	-	-	TGTGCCAGTGTACAGGGTTGGACCGGGGAGCTGTTTTTT	CASVQGWTGELFF
TRBV16	TRBJ1-5	-	-	TGTGCCAGCAGCCAATGGGACGAGGATCAGCCCCAGCATTTT	CASSQWDEDQPQHF